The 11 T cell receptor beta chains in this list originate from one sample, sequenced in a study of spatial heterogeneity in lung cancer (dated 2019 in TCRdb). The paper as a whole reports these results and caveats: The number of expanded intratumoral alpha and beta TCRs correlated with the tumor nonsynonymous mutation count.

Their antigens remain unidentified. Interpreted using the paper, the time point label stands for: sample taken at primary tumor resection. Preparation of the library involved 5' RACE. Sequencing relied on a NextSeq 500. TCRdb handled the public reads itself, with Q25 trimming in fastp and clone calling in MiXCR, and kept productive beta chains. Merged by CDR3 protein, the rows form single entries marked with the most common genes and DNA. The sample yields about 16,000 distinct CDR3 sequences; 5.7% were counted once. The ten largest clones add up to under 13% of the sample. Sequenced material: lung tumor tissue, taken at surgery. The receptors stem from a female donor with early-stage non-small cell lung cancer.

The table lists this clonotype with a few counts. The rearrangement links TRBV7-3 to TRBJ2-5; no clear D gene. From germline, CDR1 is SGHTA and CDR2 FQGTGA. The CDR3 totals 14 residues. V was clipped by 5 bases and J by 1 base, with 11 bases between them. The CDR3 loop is CASSPRGIQETQYF. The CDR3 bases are TGTGCCAGCAGCCCGAGAGGTATCCAAGAGACCCAGTACTTC. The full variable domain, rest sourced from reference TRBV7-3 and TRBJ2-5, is GAGVSQTPSNKVTEKGKYVELRCDPISGHTALYWYRQSLGQGPEFLIYFQGTGAADDSGLPNDRFFAVRPEGSVSTLKIQRTERGDSAVYLCASSPRGIQETQYFGPGTRLLVL.

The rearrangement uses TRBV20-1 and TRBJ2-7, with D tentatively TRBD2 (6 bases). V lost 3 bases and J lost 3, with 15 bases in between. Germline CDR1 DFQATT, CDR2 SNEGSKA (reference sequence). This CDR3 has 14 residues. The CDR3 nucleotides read TGCAGTGCTAGTTCGACCGGGACTTACTACGAGCAGTACTTC. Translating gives CSASSTGTYYEQYF.

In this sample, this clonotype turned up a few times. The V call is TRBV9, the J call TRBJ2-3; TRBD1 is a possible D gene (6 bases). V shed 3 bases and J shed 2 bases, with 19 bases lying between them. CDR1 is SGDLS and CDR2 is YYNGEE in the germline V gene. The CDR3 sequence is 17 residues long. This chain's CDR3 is CASSARDIDTSTDTQYF. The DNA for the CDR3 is TGTGCCAGCAGCGCACGGGACATCGACACTTCCACAGATACGCAGTATTTT.

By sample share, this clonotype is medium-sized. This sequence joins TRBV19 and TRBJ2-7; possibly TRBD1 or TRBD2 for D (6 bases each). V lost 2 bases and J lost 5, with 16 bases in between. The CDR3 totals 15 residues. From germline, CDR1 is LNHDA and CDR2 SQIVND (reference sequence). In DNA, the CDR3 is TGTGCCAGTAGTATAACTCCAGGGGACTGGGACGAGCAGTACTTC. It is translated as CASSITPGDWDEQYF. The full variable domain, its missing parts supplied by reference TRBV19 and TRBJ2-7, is DGGITQSPKYLFRKEGQNVTLSCEQNLNHDAMYWYRQDPGQGLRLIYYSQIVNDFQKGDIAEGYSVSREKKESFPLTVTSAQKNPTAFYLCASSITPGDWDEQYFGPGTRLTVT.

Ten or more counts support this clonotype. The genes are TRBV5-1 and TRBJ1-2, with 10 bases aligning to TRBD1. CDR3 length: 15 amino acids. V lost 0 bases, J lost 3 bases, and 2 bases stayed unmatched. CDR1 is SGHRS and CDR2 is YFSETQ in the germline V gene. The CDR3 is CASSLEGQGYYGYTF. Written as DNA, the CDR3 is TGCGCCAGCAGCTTGGAGGGACAGGGGTACTATGGCTACACCTTC.

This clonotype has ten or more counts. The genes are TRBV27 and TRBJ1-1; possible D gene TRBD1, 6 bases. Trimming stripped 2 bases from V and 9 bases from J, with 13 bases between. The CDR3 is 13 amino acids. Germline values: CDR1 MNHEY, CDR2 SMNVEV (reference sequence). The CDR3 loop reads CASSLMGAKKAFF. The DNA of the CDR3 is TGTGCCAGCAGTTTAATGGGGGCAAAGAAAGCTTTCTTT.

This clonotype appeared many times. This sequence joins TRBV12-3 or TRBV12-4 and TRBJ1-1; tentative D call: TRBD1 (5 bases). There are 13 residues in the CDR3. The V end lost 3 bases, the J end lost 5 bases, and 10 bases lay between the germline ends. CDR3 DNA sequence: TGTGCCAGCAGTTTTGACCAGGGTACTGAAGCTTTCTTT. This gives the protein CASSFDQGTEAFF.

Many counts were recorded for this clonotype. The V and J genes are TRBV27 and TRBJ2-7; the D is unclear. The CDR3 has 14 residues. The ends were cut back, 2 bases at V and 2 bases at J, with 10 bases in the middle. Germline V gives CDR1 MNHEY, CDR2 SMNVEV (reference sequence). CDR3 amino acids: CASSLRNPTYEQYF. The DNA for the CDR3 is TGTGCCAGCAGTTTAAGGAACCCTACCTACGAGCAGTACTTC.

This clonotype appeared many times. CDR3 in amino acids: CSARERDRTLAKNIQYF. As DNA, the CDR3 is TGCAGTGCTAGAGAACGGGACAGGACCCTAGCCAAAAACATTCAGTACTTC. This chain joins TRBV20-1 and TRBJ2-4; 8 bases agree with TRBD1. The CDR3 is made up of 17 amino acids. CDR1 is DFQATT and CDR2 is SNEGSKA in the germline V gene (reference sequence). J was trimmed by 0 bases and V by 0 bases; bases with no gene match: 7.

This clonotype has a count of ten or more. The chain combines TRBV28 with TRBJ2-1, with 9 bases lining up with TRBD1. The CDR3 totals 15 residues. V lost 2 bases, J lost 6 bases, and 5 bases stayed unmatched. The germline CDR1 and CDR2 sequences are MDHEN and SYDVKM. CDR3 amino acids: CASSLRDRVLNEQFF. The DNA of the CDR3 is TGTGCCAGCAGTTTAAGGGACAGGGTCCTCAATGAGCAGTTCTTC.

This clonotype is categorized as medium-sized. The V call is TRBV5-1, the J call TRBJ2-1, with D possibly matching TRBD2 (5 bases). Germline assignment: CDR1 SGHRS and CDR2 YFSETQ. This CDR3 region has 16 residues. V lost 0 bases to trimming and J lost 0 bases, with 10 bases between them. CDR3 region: CASSLGEGSSYNEQFF. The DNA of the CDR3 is TGCGCCAGCAGCTTGGGCGAAGGGAGCTCCTACAATGAGCAGTTCTTC.